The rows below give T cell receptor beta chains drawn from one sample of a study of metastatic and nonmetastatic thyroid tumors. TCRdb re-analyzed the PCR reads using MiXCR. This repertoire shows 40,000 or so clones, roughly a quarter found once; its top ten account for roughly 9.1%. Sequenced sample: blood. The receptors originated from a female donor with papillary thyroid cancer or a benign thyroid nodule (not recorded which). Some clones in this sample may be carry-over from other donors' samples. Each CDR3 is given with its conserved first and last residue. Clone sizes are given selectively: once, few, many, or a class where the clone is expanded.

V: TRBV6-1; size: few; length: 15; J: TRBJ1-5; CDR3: CASIDVGQGCHPHHF
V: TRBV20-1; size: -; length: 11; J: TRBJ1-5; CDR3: CSANDNQPQHF
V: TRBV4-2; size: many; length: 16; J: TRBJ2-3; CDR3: CASSQDLAGGTDTQYF
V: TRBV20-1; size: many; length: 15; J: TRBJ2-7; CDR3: CSATSGSLSPYEQYF
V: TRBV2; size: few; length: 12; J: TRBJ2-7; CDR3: CASWDRSYDQYF
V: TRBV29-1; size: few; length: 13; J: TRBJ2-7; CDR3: CSFRTSGRYEQYF
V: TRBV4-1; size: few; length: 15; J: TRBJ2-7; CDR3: CASSQPRDRRYEQYF
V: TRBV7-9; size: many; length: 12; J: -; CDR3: CASSLALETQYF
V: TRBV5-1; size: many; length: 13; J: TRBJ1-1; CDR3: CASSLAGERRAFF
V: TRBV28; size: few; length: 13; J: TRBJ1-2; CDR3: CASSLLQGWGYTF
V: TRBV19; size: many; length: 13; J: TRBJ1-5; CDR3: CASTGDRNQPQHF
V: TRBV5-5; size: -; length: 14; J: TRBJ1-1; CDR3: CASSKRLRGTEAFF
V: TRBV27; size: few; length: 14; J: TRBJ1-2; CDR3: CASSFSGTVYGYTF
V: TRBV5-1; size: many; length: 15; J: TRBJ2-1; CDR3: CASSLAGGRGNEQFF
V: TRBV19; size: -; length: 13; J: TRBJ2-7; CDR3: CASGAGGSYEQYF
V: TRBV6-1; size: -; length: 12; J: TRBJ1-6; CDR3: CASRGMNSPLHF
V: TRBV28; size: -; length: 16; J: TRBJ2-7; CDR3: CASSSPGLAVSYEQYF
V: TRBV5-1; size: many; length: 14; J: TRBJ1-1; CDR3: CASSATAGNSEAFF
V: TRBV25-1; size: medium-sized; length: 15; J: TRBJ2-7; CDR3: CASSEGTVGLGEQYF
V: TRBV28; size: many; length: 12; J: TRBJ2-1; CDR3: CASSLEGNEQFF
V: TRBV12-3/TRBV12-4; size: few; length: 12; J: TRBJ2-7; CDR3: CASSLPYYGQYF
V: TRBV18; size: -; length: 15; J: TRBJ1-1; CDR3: CASSPLSSPGTEAFF
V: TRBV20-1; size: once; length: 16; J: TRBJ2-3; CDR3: CSARVSLAGGPDTQYF
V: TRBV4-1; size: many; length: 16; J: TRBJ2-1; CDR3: CASSRSGTGGLNEQFF
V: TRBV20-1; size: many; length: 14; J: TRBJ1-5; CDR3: CSARDGTVNQPQHF